This T cell receptor beta chain was sequenced in a study of a mutant IDH1 vaccine in newly diagnosed glioma. Study-level background: A roughly 62% male, approximately 38% female split and a mean age of around 37 years characterized treated patients.

Looked up from germline, CDR1 is LNHDA and CDR2 is SQIVND (reference sequence). The CDR3 length is 16 residues. The V gene end was trimmed by 2 bases and the J gene end by 6 bases; junction bases not matched to a gene: 6. With regard to this clone: Its target is not known.

TCRdb keeps only in-frame clones here, not all; method: immunoSEQ multiplex PCR. The profile shows around 56,000 clones, about 81% of them singletons. The time point: week 23, last vaccination. Doses comprised 300 ug of mutant IDH1 20-mer peptide each, plus topical imiquimod. This sequence originates from a woman between 40 and 50 years old with glioma. Some clones in this sample may be carry-over from other donors' samples. This chain links TRBV19 with TRBJ2-1; TRBD1 agrees at 11 bases. The sample consisted of PBMCs, taken from a glioma patient whose treatment included an IDH1 peptide vaccine. In DNA form, the CDR3 reads TGTGCCAGTAGTATAACGGACAGGGGGCCATTCAATGAGCAGTTCTTC. It translates to CASSITDRGPFNEQFF. Full variable domain (rest looked up from reference TRBV19 and TRBJ2-1): DGGITQSPKYLFRKEGQNVTLSCEQNLNHDAMYWYRQDPGQGLRLIYYSQIVNDFQKGDIAEGYSVSREKKESFPLTVTSAQKNPTAFYLCASSITDRGPFNEQFFGPGTRLTVL.